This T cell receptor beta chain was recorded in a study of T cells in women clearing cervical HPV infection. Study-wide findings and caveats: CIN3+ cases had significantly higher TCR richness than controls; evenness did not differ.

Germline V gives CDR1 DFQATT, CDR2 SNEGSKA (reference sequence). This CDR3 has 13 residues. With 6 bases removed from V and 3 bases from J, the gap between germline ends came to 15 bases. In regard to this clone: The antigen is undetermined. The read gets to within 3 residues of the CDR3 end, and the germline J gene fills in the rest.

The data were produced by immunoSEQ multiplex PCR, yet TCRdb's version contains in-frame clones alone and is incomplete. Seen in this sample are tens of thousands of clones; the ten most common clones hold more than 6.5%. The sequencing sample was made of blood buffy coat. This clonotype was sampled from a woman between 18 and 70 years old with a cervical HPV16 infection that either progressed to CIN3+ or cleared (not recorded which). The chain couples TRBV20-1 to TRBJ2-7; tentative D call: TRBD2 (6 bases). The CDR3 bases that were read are TGCAGTGCGAAAGAGACTAGTTTCTACGAG. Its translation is CSAKETSFYE. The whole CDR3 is CSAKETSFYEQYF.